The next 13 T cell receptor beta chains were all read from a single sample in a study of cytomegalovirus exposure and HLA in healthy donors. The study ran its PCR with 60 Vbeta and 13 Jbeta primers. The protocol was immunoSEQ multiplex PCR, while the TCRdb copy is restricted to in-frame clones and leaves out a portion. The table shows 200,000 or so clones, with 70% to 85% occurring only once. Sequenced material: PBMCs. These receptors were obtained from a boy between 2 and 10 years old in good health and CMV-seronegative.

The V gene is TRBV7-2, the J gene TRBJ2-7; D may be TRBD1 (6 bases). This CDR3 comprises 12 residues. Germline V gives CDR1 SGHTA, CDR2 FQGNSA. Trimming cost V 5 bases and J 7 bases, with 12 bases left between them. This CDR3 reads CASSQYRVEQYF. Written as DNA, the CDR3 is TGTGCCAGCAGCCAGTACAGGGTTGAGCAGTACTTC.

This clone was observed a few times. V gene TRBV19 combines with J gene TRBJ2-6; perhaps TRBD1 as D (6 bases). This CDR3 has 17 amino acids. Germline V CDR1 and CDR2: LNHDA, SQIVND (reference sequence). Trimming shortened V by 6 bases and J by 3 bases, and 18 bases separated the two germline ends. The DNA for the CDR3 is TGTGCCAGTAGCTTTCCGACAGGCGCCGTTGGGGCCAACGTCCTGACTTTC. This encodes CASSFPTGAVGANVLTF.

The V gene is TRBV18, the J gene TRBJ2-5; TRBD2 matches 8 bases. Germline V gene lookup returns CDR1 KGHSH and CDR2 LQKENI. CDR3 size: 15 residues. V shed 4 bases, J shed 2 bases, and the junction held 6 bases outside the gene matches. CDR3 amino acids: CASSRTLAAQETQYF. DNA for the CDR3: TGTGCCAGCTCACGGACACTAGCGGCACAAGAGACCCAGTACTTC.

The rearrangement uses TRBV15 and TRBJ1-4, with D hard to call. The V gene lost 5 bases and the J gene lost 5 bases, with 12 bases spanning the gap. Germline CDR1 reads LNHNV; CDR2 reads YYDKDF (reference sequence). The CDR3 runs 14 residues. CDR3 DNA: TGTGCCACCAGCCCGACGAGCGGGAATGAAAAACTGTTTTTT. As protein: CATSPTSGNEKLFF.

The rearrangement uses TRBV11-2 and TRBJ1-2, with 8 bases aligning to TRBD1. Per the germline V gene, CDR1 is SGHAT and CDR2 is FQNNGV. The CDR3 is 17 residues long. V trimming: 3 bases; J trimming: 5 bases; junction bases outside the gene matches: 14. This chain's CDR3 is CASSFLKSDRGVYGYTF. In DNA form, the CDR3 reads TGTGCCAGCAGCTTCCTAAAATCAGACAGGGGAGTGTATGGCTACACCTTC.

Only one count was recorded for this clone. The same CDR3 can be traced to other DNA sequences in this sample. The chain uses TRBV28 and TRBJ1-1, with 12 positions matching TRBD1. This CDR3 region has 16 residues. Losses at the gene ends were 3 bases for V and 11 bases for J; bases not matched to a gene: 13. Germline CDR1 and CDR2: MDHEN and SYDVKM. The CDR3 loop is CASSFSLPGQGAGAFF. Written as DNA, the CDR3 is TGTGCCAGCAGTTTCTCCCTCCCGGGACAGGGGGCTGGGGCTTTCTTT. Filled out from reference TRBV28 and TRBJ1-1, the complete variable domain reads DVKVTQSSRYLVKRTGEKVFLECVQDMDHENMFWYRQDPGLGLRLIYFSYDVKMKEKGDIPEGYSVSREKKERFSLILESASTNQTSMYLCASSFSLPGQGAGAFFGQGTRLTVV.

The gene calls are TRBV5-1 and TRBJ2-3; possible D gene TRBD2, 5 bases. The CDR3 sequence is 16 residues long. Trimming took 4 bases from V and 3 from J, leaving 18 bases between them. Germline lookup yields CDR1 SGHRS and CDR2 YFSETQ. The CDR3 sequence: CASSPLRLAGTDTQYF. The CDR3 DNA is TGCGCCAGCAGCCCCTTGAGGCTAGCTGGGACAGATACGCAGTATTTT. The full variable domain, its missing parts supplied by reference TRBV5-1 and TRBJ2-3, is KAGVTQTPRYLIKTRGQQVTLSCSPISGHRSVSWYQQTPGQGLQFLFEYFSETQRNKGNFPGRFSGRQFSNSRSEMNVSTLELGDSALYLCASSPLRLAGTDTQYFGPGTRLTVL.

The CDR3 loop is CASSLDASGYNEQFF. The DNA for the CDR3 is TGTGCCAGCAGCTTAGACGCTAGCGGGTACAATGAGCAGTTCTTC. V and J are TRBV11-3 and TRBJ2-1; 8 bases are a match to TRBD2. The CDR3 runs 15 residues. J was trimmed by 4 bases and V by 0 bases; bases with no gene match: 2. CDR1 and CDR2 from the germline V gene are SGHNT and YENEEA.

The rearrangement joins TRBV2 to TRBJ1-3; no firm D call. The germline V and J ends were trimmed by 6 bases and 2 bases, with 11 bases remaining between them. The CDR3 has 14 amino acids. Germline CDR1 SNHLY, CDR2 FYNNEI. The DNA for the CDR3 is TGTGCCAGCAGGCAGCTCCAGGCTGGAAACACCATATATTTT. Protein: CASRQLQAGNTIYF.

Note on this clone: A read error may account for a junction end that differs from germline. The V and J genes are TRBV20-1 and TRBJ2-3, with 12 bases that match TRBD2. The CDR3 length is 11 residues. Germline lookup yields CDR1 DFQATT and CDR2 SNEGSKA (reference sequence). CDR3 residues: CSARLAGGAHF. DNA for the CDR3: TGCAGTGCTAGACTAGCGGGGGGGGCCCATTTT.

The chain employs TRBV5-1 and TRBJ1-3; possible D gene TRBD1, 6 bases. Germline assignment: CDR1 SGHRS and CDR2 YFSETQ. Trimming shortened V by 5 bases and J by 2 bases, and 14 bases separated the two germline ends. The CDR3 has 15 amino acids. CDR3 nucleotide sequence: TGCGCCAGCAGTAAAGACAGGTATCCTGGAAACACCATATATTTT. It translates to CASSKDRYPGNTIYF.

The rearrangement links TRBV13 to TRBJ2-5, with 15 bases matching TRBD2. This CDR3 has 18 residues. Trimming cost V 5 bases and J 2 bases; bases outside gene matches: 9. Germline CDR1 is PRHDT and CDR2 is FYEKMQ (reference sequence). CDR3 loop: CASSPSGTSGGWQETQYF. As DNA, the CDR3 is TGTGCCAGCAGCCCCTCCGGGACTAGCGGGGGGTGGCAAGAGACCCAGTACTTC.

The CDR3 loop is CSVQSGANQPQHF. The CDR3 nucleotides are TGCAGCGTTCAGTCAGGGGCCAATCAGCCCCAGCATTTT. The rearrangement uses TRBV29-1 and TRBJ1-5; D might be TRBD1 (6 bases). CDR3 size: 13 residues. CDR1 and CDR2 (germline): SQVTM, ANQGSEA. Trimming removed 5 bases at V and 3 bases at J, with 11 bases between.